The rows below give T cell receptor beta chains drawn from one sample of a study of blood T cell repertoires in COVID-19. TCRdb's table, derived via immunoSEQ multiplex PCR, lists solely in-frame clones and lacks some. The table has some 80,000 clones, roughly nine tenths seen once. Sequencing used peripheral blood. Receptors originate from a man aged 50 to 60 with active or convalescent COVID-19. The CDR3 runs from the conserved cysteine through the conserved F or W.

v_gene: TRBV9; j_gene: TRBJ2-5; CDR3aa: CASSVAVQETQYF
v_gene: TRBV7-2; j_gene: TRBJ2-3; CDR3aa: CASSLQGSYTDTQYF
v_gene: TRBV6-5; j_gene: TRBJ2-5; CDR3aa: CASLSVQETQYF
v_gene: TRBV19; j_gene: TRBJ1-1; CDR3aa: CASSSTGVNTEAFF
v_gene: TRBV28; j_gene: TRBJ1-2; CDR3aa: CASTNPGIGTGFGYTF
v_gene: TRBV7-2; j_gene: TRBJ2-1; CDR3aa: CASSLDRTEQFF
v_gene: TRBV30; j_gene: TRBJ2-3; CDR3aa: CAWTVGGFTDTQYF
v_gene: TRBV10-1; j_gene: TRBJ2-3; CDR3aa: CASSATRTSTDTQYF
v_gene: TRBV3-1/TRBV3-2; j_gene: TRBJ1-1; CDR3aa: CASSQAVNTEAFF
v_gene: TRBV9; j_gene: TRBJ2-5; CDR3aa: CASSVGLATQETQYF
v_gene: TRBV5-4; j_gene: TRBJ2-5; CDR3aa: CASSLAAGEETQYF
v_gene: TRBV5-1; j_gene: TRBJ1-1; CDR3aa: CASSLRGEGTEAFF
v_gene: TRBV4-3; j_gene: TRBJ1-4; CDR3aa: CASSLGQDEKLFF
v_gene: TRBV29-1; j_gene: TRBJ2-5; CDR3aa: CSAQGASGTQYF
v_gene: TRBV7-8; j_gene: TRBJ2-3; CDR3aa: CASSLAPAGRFGTQYF
v_gene: TRBV7-9; j_gene: TRBJ1-2; CDR3aa: CASSLGQGGYGYTF
v_gene: TRBV18; j_gene: TRBJ1-1; CDR3aa: CASSPGSENTEAFF
v_gene: TRBV5-6; j_gene: TRBJ1-2; CDR3aa: CASSLGEAYGYTF
v_gene: TRBV5-8; j_gene: TRBJ1-4; CDR3aa: CASSPGTKEKLFF
v_gene: TRBV10-2; j_gene: TRBJ2-3; CDR3aa: CASSVQGKSTDTQYF
v_gene: TRBV24-1; j_gene: TRBJ1-3; CDR3aa: CATRSTGGGTIYF
v_gene: TRBV4-3; j_gene: TRBJ2-1; CDR3aa: CASSPGTSIYNEQFF
v_gene: TRBV6-2/TRBV6-3; j_gene: TRBJ2-3; CDR3aa: CASSPLAGVADTQYF
v_gene: TRBV18; j_gene: TRBJ1-1; CDR3aa: CASSPRTGGPWGTEAFF
v_gene: TRBV4-3; j_gene: TRBJ1-4; CDR3aa: CASSQGTGLIEKLFF
v_gene: TRBV6-5; j_gene: TRBJ2-7; CDR3aa: CASHGVAGAGYEQYF
v_gene: TRBV5-1; j_gene: TRBJ2-3; CDR3aa: CASTGNFRTDTQYF
v_gene: TRBV5-5; j_gene: TRBJ1-1; CDR3aa: CASSLANILGGEAFF
v_gene: TRBV19; j_gene: TRBJ1-2; CDR3aa: CASSTPGQAYGYTF
v_gene: TRBV28; j_gene: TRBJ1-5; CDR3aa: CASSLTGPSNQPQHF